These T cell receptor beta chains were read from a single sample in a study of PD-1 blockade in classical Hodgkin lymphoma. Sequencing was performed with immunoSEQ multiplex PCR; in TCRdb, only in-frame clones are kept and a portion is missing. The top ten hold 2.9% of the sample, which has about 85,000 clones, less than 95% seen once. The sample here was peripheral blood mononuclear cells (PBMCs), taken before the fourth cycle of nivolumab. The receptors derive from a human donor with classical Hodgkin lymphoma. Each CDR3 is given with its conserved first and last residue. The order of the fields is D gene, V gene, J gene, clone size, CDR3 DNA, CDR3 protein. The D gene is left open where the match is weak. Not all rows give a size; the values are once, few, many and, for expanded clones, a class.

>TRBD1|TRBV29-1|TRBJ1-2|NA
TGCAGCGTTGAAGAGGGACAGGGGAAAGGCTACACCTTC
CSVEEGQGKGYTF
>TRBD2|TRBV5-5|TRBJ2-7|NA
TGTGCCAGCAGTTACAGCGGGGGGAATTACGAGCAGTACTTC
CASSYSGGNYEQYF
>NA|TRBV19|TRBJ1-1|NA
TGTGCCAGTAGGCTCCTAAGGGCCGGCACTGAAGCTTTCTTT
CASRLLRAGTEAFF
>TRBD1|TRBV7-9|TRBJ1-5|NA
TGTGCCAGCAGCCCGACAGGGGATCAGCCCCAGCATTTT
CASSPTGDQPQHF
>TRBD2|TRBV19|TRBJ2-1|NA
TGTGCCAGTAGTATAGAGGGGGGGTGGCGGAGCTCCTACAATGAGCAGTTCTTC
CASSIEGGWRSSYNEQFF
>TRBD1|TRBV19|TRBJ1-2|NA
TGTGCCAGTACTCAGGGGGTCTGGGGCTACACCTTC
CASTQGVWGYTF
>NA|TRBV5-6|TRBJ1-2|NA
TGTGCCAGCAGCCAGGACATTCATGGCTACACCTTC
CASSQDIHGYTF
>TRBD2|TRBV9|TRBJ2-3|NA
TGTGCCAGCAGCGTAGCGGGGGAGCGGGGCGGGAGGAATACGCAGTATTTT
CASSVAGERGGRNTQYF
>NA|TRBV5-6|TRBJ1-1|once
TGTGCCAGCAGCTGGACAGCGAACACTGAAGCTTTCTTT
CASSWTANTEAFF
>NA|TRBV7-6|TRBJ1-2|NA
TGTGCCAGCAGCCTAGACGGAGACTATGGCTACACCTTC
CASSLDGDYGYTF
>NA|TRBV19|TRBJ1-2|NA
TGTGCCAGTAGTATAAAAGGGGGCTACACCTTC
CASSIKGGYTF
>NA|TRBV2|TRBJ1-4|NA
TGTGCCACGGTGGGGGGCGGAACTAATGAAAAACTGTTTTTT
CATVGGGTNEKLFF
>TRBD2|TRBV6-5|TRBJ2-3|NA
TGTGCCAGCAGTTACGGGACTAGCGGGGGGGCAGATACGCAGTATTTT
CASSYGTSGGADTQYF
>TRBD1|TRBV28|TRBJ2-6|NA
TGTGCCAGCAGTAGGACAGGGCTGAGCTCTGGGGCCAACGTCCTGACTTTC
CASSRTGLSSGANVLTF
>TRBD1|TRBV9|TRBJ1-5|NA
TGTGCCAGCAGCAAAGAGGACAGGGAGTATAGCAATCAGCCCCAGCATTTT
CASSKEDREYSNQPQHF
>NA|TRBV28|TRBJ1-1|NA
TGTGCCAGCAAGTATTTTGAGACAGTGAACACTGAAGCTTTCTTT
CASKYFETVNTEAFF
>NA|TRBV4-1|TRBJ2-4|NA
TGCGCCAGCAGCCACCGAAGGGAGGACGGCTTCAAAAACATTCAGTACTTC
CASSHRREDGFKNIQYF
>TRBD1|TRBV2|TRBJ1-2|NA
TGTGCCAGCAGTGACTCCAGGGGGCTCGGTGGCTACACCTTC
CASSDSRGLGGYTF
>NA|TRBV4-3|TRBJ2-3|NA
TGCGCCAGCAGCCAAGATGGGGCGGGACAAAGGACAGATACGCAGTATTTT
CASSQDGAGQRTDTQYF
>NA|TRBV5-8|TRBJ1-4|NA
TGTGCCAGCAGCTTGGAGAGACAGGCTAATGAAAAACTGTTTTTT
CASSLERQANEKLFF
>NA|TRBV7-9|TRBJ2-5|NA
TGTGCCAGCAGGAGGGACACGGGCCAAGAGACCCAGTACTTC
CASRRDTGQETQYF
>TRBD1|TRBV5-1|TRBJ2-3|NA
TGCGCCAGCGGACAGGGGGCCCGCCCTACAGATACGCAGTATTTT
CASGQGARPTDTQYF
>NA|TRBV6-5|TRBJ2-5|NA
TGTGCCAGCAGCGACCGGGGAGCCCAAGAGACCCAGTACTTC
CASSDRGAQETQYF
>TRBD2|TRBV4-3|TRBJ2-3|few
TGCGCCAGCAGCCAAGATTCGGGGGGGGGCACAGATACGCAGTATTTT
CASSQDSGGGTDTQYF
>NA|TRBV6-1|TRBJ1-5|NA
TGTGCCAGCAGTTCCAATAGCAATCAGCCCCAGCATTTT
CASSSNSNQPQHF
>NA|TRBV30|TRBJ1-1|NA
TGTGCCTGGAGTGTACTAATGGACGAAGCTGAAGCTTTCTTT
CAWSVLMDEAEAFF
>NA|TRBV7-6|TRBJ2-7|once
TGTGCCAGCAGCCCAACGACAGGCTACTACGAGCAGTACTTC
CASSPTTGYYEQYF
>TRBD1|TRBV10-3|TRBJ2-7|NA
TGTGCCATCCTGGGACAGGGGGCCTACGAGCAGTACTTC
CAILGQGAYEQYF
>NA|TRBV7-8|TRBJ2-3|NA
TGTGCCAGCAGCTTAGTTACCCTAAAATCCACAGATACGCAGTATTTT
CASSLVTLKSTDTQYF
>TRBD2|TRBV9|TRBJ2-7|NA
TGTGCCAGCAGCCCTACCGAGACTAGCGGGGAATACGAGCAGTACTTC
CASSPTETSGEYEQYF
>NA|TRBV7-9|TRBJ1-6|NA
TGTGCCAGCAGCGTAGGGTTCTCACCCCTCCACTTT
CASSVGFSPLHF
>TRBD1|TRBV6-5|TRBJ1-6|NA
TGTGCCAGCAGTTACCCCTTACAGGGGGCTTTTTCACCCCTCCACTTT
CASSYPLQGAFSPLHF
>TRBD2|TRBV7-9|TRBJ2-3|NA
TGTGCCAGCAGCCCAAGCGGGGGCTCAGATACGCAGTATTTT
CASSPSGGSDTQYF
>NA|TRBV5-1|TRBJ1-1|NA
TGCGCCAGCAGCTTCCCCCCCCAGGGGCGCACTGAAGCTTTCTTT
CASSFPPQGRTEAFF
>NA|TRBV9|TRBJ1-3|NA
TGTGCCAGCAGCGTATACCCTTCCGGGTCGCAAGGAAACACCATATATTTT
CASSVYPSGSQGNTIYF
>NA|TRBV10-3|TRBJ1-1|NA
TGTGCCATCAAGGGACGGGAGTCGAACACTGAAGCTTTCTTT
CAIKGRESNTEAFF
>NA|TRBV5-6|TRBJ2-3|NA
TGTGCCAGCAGCTTGGCCTCCGGAGATACGCAGTATTTT
CASSLASGDTQYF
>NA|TRBV6-1|TRBJ1-4|NA
TGTGCCAGCAGGCCAATGGGGGGGGCTAATGAAAAACTGTTTTTT
CASRPMGGANEKLFF
>NA|TRBV6-5|TRBJ1-4|NA
TGTGCCAGCAGTTATTCGGTCCTCAATGAAAAACTGTTTTTT
CASSYSVLNEKLFF
>NA|TRBV27|TRBJ2-1|NA
TGTGCCAGCAGTTGGGACATCAGAGGGTACAATGAGCAGTTCTTC
CASSWDIRGYNEQFF
>NA|TRBV7-9|TRBJ2-5|NA
TGTGCCAGCAGCCTCCGAAGGGGGGGGCAAGAGACCCAGTACTTC
CASSLRRGGQETQYF
>TRBD2|TRBV4-3|TRBJ2-1|NA
TGCGCCAGCAGCCAAGAGGGTAGCGGGGGGGACAATGAGCAGTTCTTC
CASSQEGSGGDNEQFF
>NA|TRBV11-2|TRBJ2-7|NA
TGTGCCAGCAGCTTCTCCACAGCCTCACTGGGCTCCTACGAGCAGTACTTC
CASSFSTASLGSYEQYF
>NA|TRBV28|TRBJ2-7|NA
TGTGCCAGCAGACAGAACCCTTACGAGCAGTACTTC
CASRQNPYEQYF
>NA|TRBV19|TRBJ2-2|NA
TGTGCCAGTAGTGGGGCAGCGGGGAACACCGGGGAGCTGTTTTTT
CASSGAAGNTGELFF
>NA|TRBV6-5|TRBJ1-1|NA
TGTGCCAGCAGTTACTCGTGGAACACTGAAGCTTTCTTT
CASSYSWNTEAFF
>NA|TRBV5-1|TRBJ2-7|NA
TGCGCCACGAAAGAGGGGCCTAGCTCCTACGAGCAGTACTTC
CATKEGPSSYEQYF
>NA|TRBV7-6|TRBJ1-3|NA
TGTGCCAGCAGCGACCCCCCGGGACGGACTGGAAACACCATATATTTT
CASSDPPGRTGNTIYF
>NA|TRBV5-1|TRBJ1-2|NA
TGCGCCAGCAGCTTGTCAGGGTCTCATGACTACACCTTC
CASSLSGSHDYTF
>TRBD2|TRBV5-4|TRBJ2-1|NA
TGTGCCAGCAGCCGGGGAGGGGACGAGCAGTTCTTC
CASSRGGDEQFF
>TRBD1|TRBV12-5|TRBJ1-2|NA
TGTGCTAGTGGTTTGCGTAAAGGGGGCGTGGGGTATGGCTACACCTTC
CASGLRKGGVGYGYTF
>NA|TRBV19|TRBJ1-5|once
TGTGCCACGAACTCAGGGACGCGCAATCAGCCCCAGCATTTT
CATNSGTRNQPQHF
>NA|TRBV4-3|TRBJ1-1|NA
TGCGCCAGCAGGGGCGGCCGGGAGGGTAACACTGAAGCTTTCTTT
CASRGGREGNTEAFF
>TRBD2|TRBV19|TRBJ2-5|NA
TGTGCCAGTAGTATCGGGGGGCAAGAGACCCAGTACTTC
CASSIGGQETQYF
>TRBD1|TRBV2|TRBJ1-4|NA
TGTGCCAGCAGAGTAACTCTAATGGACAGGGGAAATGAAAAACTGTTTTTT
CASRVTLMDRGNEKLFF